This paragraph reports one T cell receptor (beta chain). Its antigen remains unidentified. The germline gives CDR1 WNHNN, CDR2 SYGVQD (reference sequence). V lost 5 bases, J lost 5 bases, and 9 bases stayed unmatched. This CDR3 has 15 residues. Clones were read by immunoSEQ multiplex PCR, and TCRdb kept only the in-frame ones, dropping some. This table holds 2.5 million or so clones, about 92% found once. These data originate in a study of shared clonotypes between healthy human individuals. General observations from the study: Since donors were few, the genetic and exposure-history diversity represented was limited. Larger richness was generally estimated for naive than memory subsets. Some clonotypes were shared by all four sorted-subset donors, while others were not shared. The non-shared ones had lower generation probabilities than the shared ones. Specimens sampled were limited to blood, with tissue repertoires likely differing.

The chain couples TRBV10-1 to TRBJ2-3; 8 bases fit TRBD1. Sequences were obtained from naive CD4+ T cells sorted from blood. The sample's subset: CD45RA+ positively selected. This TCR came from a man younger than 30 in good health. The CDR3 DNA reads TGCGCCAGCAGTCTAGGACAGGGAAGTGGAGATACGCAGTATTTT. It yields the protein CASSLGQGSGDTQYF.